Listed below are T cell receptor beta chains from one sample, sequenced in a study of technical replicates of blood from several donors. Clones were read by immunoSEQ multiplex PCR, and TCRdb kept only the in-frame ones, dropping some. Altogether under 15,000 clones are present, about 80% being singletons, with the ten largest covering approximately 11%. The sample taken for sequencing was PBMCs. The receptor source for this set is a human donor in good health. The conserved cysteine and the conserved F or W are not part of the CDR3 here. A D gene is named only where the DNA matches it firmly. Only part of the rows carry a size: once, few, many, or a class if the clone is expanded.

clone_size d_call v_call cdr3_aa
. . TRBV2 ASRDRVLAGKQF
. . TRBV5-1 ASSLSTGYDGYT
. . TRBV30 AWGGIRENQPQH
. . TRBV7-6 ASSPGSDTQY
. . TRBV10-1 ARRTRKGNGNQPQH
. . TRBV4-1 ASSQDPTKETQY
. TRBD2 TRBV7-6 ASSLTSDHNEQF
. . TRBV18 ASSPASSYEQY
. TRBD2 TRBV5-1 ASSLFLAGGSDEQF
. . TRBV19 ASSAIHRDNEQF
. . TRBV13 ASSPPDSDTQY
once . TRBV6-1 ASSDRVFHQPQH
once TRBD2 TRBV30 AWEGGEREEDWETQY
. . TRBV18 ASSPKPARDEKLF
. TRBD1 TRBV13 ASSLRQGATDTQY
. TRBD1 TRBV6-1 ASGDRGWYGYT
. . TRBV7-2 ASSLQESWGLGNQPQH
. TRBD1 TRBV6-4 ARLRDRGYT
. . TRBV4-2 ASSQAGTNDYNEQF
. TRBD1 TRBV27 ASSLDRGSNTGELF
once TRBD2 TRBV6-1 ASSWTSGPHEQF
few . TRBV19 ASSIEGLRAF
. . TRBV10-2 ASSEAATYNEQF
. TRBD1 TRBV7-9 ASNSDRVDYGYT
few TRBD1 TRBV2 ATGGDGESTEAF
. . TRBV19 ASYRSNRGSPSGANVLT
. . TRBV10-3 AISEQGFNGYT
. . TRBV10-1 ASSATEESDEQY
. . TRBV5-6 ASSALGGDYGYT
. TRBD2 TRBV5-1 ASSSGTSNEQF
once . TRBV6-1 ASSLDRYEQY
. TRBD1 TRBV5-1 ASSLQGGTGEPQH
. TRBD1 TRBV6-1 ASRSTGMGTEAF
. TRBD2 TRBV6-1 ASSISGSPYNEQF
. . TRBV18 ASSPGGMNTEAF
. . TRBV28 ASSPPGNQPQH
. TRBD1 TRBV6-1 ASRSTGAANGYT
. TRBD1 TRBV5-5 ASSFFGTADQPQH
. TRBD1 TRBV5-1 ASVPGTGIMNTEAF
. . TRBV7-9 ASSPRDTVTTTNEKLF
. . TRBV2 ASYPHPDGITYEQY
. . TRBV27 ASSTRTGGTEAF
. . TRBV11-2 ASSLGTETYNEQF
few . TRBV27 ASSPRGKRDRGYT
. TRBD1 TRBV2 ATSVQGQGEKLF
. . TRBV6-6 ASTSSWLNYEQY
. . TRBV27 ASTPMGGLSYNEQF
. . TRBV5-5 ASSFDYQEETQY
. TRBD2 TRBV5-1 ASSLLAGGTDTQY
. TRBD1 TRBV7-9 ASSDRSYGYT
. . TRBV15 ATTNTQETQY
. TRBD2 TRBV6-6 ASRPAGGPHNEQF
. TRBD2 TRBV11-2 ASSLLAGGGSYEQY
. . TRBV30 AWSAASGVADTQY